A single sample gave rise to the 14 T cell receptor beta chains below, sequenced in a study of T cell responses to AZD1222 COVID-19 vaccine. TCRdb's copy holds only in-frame clones and misses some; the assay was immunoSEQ multiplex PCR. The sample records around 100,000 clones, 75% to 90% being singletons. The sample consisted of peripheral blood, taken 28 days after the second AZD1222 dose. The receptors were gathered from an adult who received the AZD1222 COVID-19 vaccine.

The chain uses TRBV3-1 (or the pseudogene TRBV3-2) and TRBJ2-7; D call uncertain. V gave up 6 bases and J gave up 3 bases, with 6 bases separating them. This CDR3 is 11 amino acids long. CDR1 and CDR2 (germline): LGHDT, YNNKEL (reference sequence). CDR3 bases: TGTGCCAGCAGTCAAAACTACGAGCAGTACTTC. Encoded protein: CASSQNYEQYF.

The chain is built from TRBV11-2 and TRBJ2-7, with 9 bases identical to TRBD2. The V gene's germline CDR1 is SGHAT and CDR2 FQNNGV. The length of the CDR3 is 17 residues. V gave up 3 bases and J gave up 2 bases; unmatched junction bases: 11. The CDR3 nucleotides read TGTGCCAGCAGCTTGCCGACTGCGGGAGGGGGGACCTACGAGCAGTACTTC. Amino acid sequence: CASSLPTAGGGTYEQYF. Using reference TRBV11-2 and TRBJ2-7 for the parts outside the CDR3, the full variable domain is EAGVAQSPRYKIIEKRQSVAFWCNPISGHATLYWYQQILGQGPKLLIQFQNNGVVDDSQLPKDRFSAERLKGVDSTLKIQPAKLEDSAVYLCASSLPTAGGGTYEQYFGPGTRLTVT.

The rearrangement uses TRBV19 and TRBJ1-5, with 7 bases identical to TRBD1. This CDR3 contains 15 residues. The V gene end was trimmed by 10 bases and the J gene end by 5 bases; junction bases not matched to a gene: 14. Germline V gives CDR1 LNHDA, CDR2 SQIVND (reference sequence). In DNA form, the CDR3 reads TGTGCCACCCTTCTTAGACAGGGTCAGGATCAGCCCCAGCATTTT. This codes for CATLLRQGQDQPQHF.

About this clone itself: Additional DNA sequences in this sample encode the identical CDR3. The chain uses TRBV5-1 and TRBJ2-3, with a weak D call TRBD2 (5 bases). Trimming cost V 0 bases and J 4 bases, with 9 bases left between them. The CDR3 has 14 residues. Germline assignment: CDR1 SGHRS and CDR2 YFSETQ. Here the CDR3 DNA reads TGCGCCAGCAGCTTGGGGACTGGGGCAGATACGCAGTATTTT. This encodes CASSLGTGADTQYF.

V gene TRBV9 combines with J gene TRBJ1-2; 9 nucleotides align to TRBD1. CDR3 size: 14 residues. The germline gives CDR1 SGDLS, CDR2 YYNGEE. V trimming: 3 bases; J trimming: 7 bases; junction bases outside the gene matches: 7. The CDR3 here is CASSAYTGGGGYTF. Here the CDR3 DNA reads TGTGCCAGCAGCGCATACACAGGGGGCGGTGGCTACACCTTC.

V gene TRBV2 combines with J gene TRBJ2-6; D unresolved. The CDR3 totals 14 residues. CDR1 and CDR2 from the germline V gene are SNHLY and FYNNEI. Trimming left V 6 bases short and J 0 bases short, with 6 bases between. The CDR3, as DNA: TGTGCCAGCAGAGAGAGCTCTGGGGCCAACGTCCTGACTTTC. Translation gives CASRESSGANVLTF.

This clone was observed a few times. CDR3 sequence reads: CASSLLAGTEAFF. The CDR3 nucleotides are TGTGCCAGCAGCTTGCTAGCGGGCACTGAAGCTTTCTTT. This chain connects TRBV5-4 to TRBJ1-1; D remains unclear. Germline assignment: CDR1 SGHNT and CDR2 YYREEE (reference sequence). The V and J ends lost 1 base and 4 bases respectively, with 8 bases between them. This CDR3 comprises 13 residues.

This clone was counted a few times. This chain joins TRBV9 and TRBJ2-1; no definite D call. Germline-derived CDR1 and CDR2 are SGDLS and YYNGEE. This CDR3 has 15 amino acids. V was shortened by 3 bases and J by 2 bases, with 12 bases between the two germline ends. The CDR3 is CASSASHPTYNEQFF. CDR3 DNA: TGTGCCAGCAGCGCCAGTCACCCGACCTACAATGAGCAGTTCTTC.

This sequence joins TRBV30 and TRBJ2-7; tentative D call: TRBD2 (5 bases). CDR3 length equals 12 residues. Trimming pared 4 bases from V and 4 bases from J, leaving 11 bases between. Germline CDR1 is GTSNPN and CDR2 is SVGIG (reference sequence). The CDR3 is CAWIREPYEQYF. The CDR3, as DNA: TGTGCCTGGATAAGGGAGCCTTACGAGCAGTACTTC.

The J gene is TRBJ2-3, the V gene TRBV12-5; maybe TRBD2 (6 bases). The CDR3 is made up of 12 amino acids. The germline gives CDR1 LGHNT, CDR2 FRNRAP. Trimming took off 7 bases at V and 4 bases at J, with 9 bases between the two ends. The CDR3 region is CASALAADTQYF. In nucleotides, the CDR3 is TGTGCTAGTGCTTTAGCGGCAGATACGCAGTATTTT.

This chain joins TRBV4-1 and TRBJ1-2; D unresolved. The length of the CDR3 is 13 residues. Germline loops: CDR1 MGHRA, CDR2 YSYEKL. V lost 0 bases and J lost 3, with 5 bases in between. CDR3 nucleotide sequence: TGCGCCAGCAGCCAAGACGGCCACTATGGCTACACCTTC. Translated: CASSQDGHYGYTF.

The chain carries TRBV10-2 and TRBJ2-7; D perhaps matches TRBD1 (6 bases). The V end was cut by 6 bases, the J end by 3 bases, with 18 bases between. Germline-derived CDR1 and CDR2 are WSHSY and SAAADI. The CDR3 length is 15 residues. CDR3 DNA sequence: TGCGCCAGCAGAAACAGGGACGGCGTAGTCTACGAGCAGTACTTC. Translation gives CASRNRDGVVYEQYF.

As DNA, the CDR3 is TGCGCCAGCAGCTTGGCAGGGGGTCGGTATCAGCCCCAGCATTTT. Its protein product is CASSLAGGRYQPQHF. This chain uses TRBV5-1 with TRBJ1-5; TRBD1 aligns across 7 bases. V was clipped by 0 bases and J by 5 bases; unmatched bases: 5. The CDR3 is 15 amino acids. The germline V gene has CDR1 SGHRS and CDR2 YFSETQ.

The V gene is TRBV7-8, the J gene TRBJ1-1; tentatively, D is TRBD1 (5 bases). The CDR3 sequence is 15 residues long. The V and J ends lost 5 bases and 3 bases respectively, with 16 bases between them. CDR1 SGHVS and CDR2 FQNEAQ come from the germline V gene. CDR3 in DNA: TGTGCCAGCAGCCGGGGCAGGGCGGCGGACACTGAAGCTTTCTTT. Amino acid sequence: CASSRGRAADTEAFF.